This T cell receptor beta chain stems from a study of T cell responses to AZD1222 COVID-19 vaccine. Study-level findings and limits: Clonal diversity may have been underestimated in mostly white British donors.

In regard to this clone: The antigen remains undetermined.

TCRdb's copy holds only in-frame clones and misses some; the assay was immunoSEQ multiplex PCR. The table includes about 140,000 clones, more than 90% detected once. Germline V gene data show CDR1 as SGHDT and CDR2 as YYEEEE. Germline trimming cut 5 bases from V and 5 bases from J; bases unmatched to any gene: 6. The CDR3 contains 13 residues. This sequence was found in an adult in good health. The chain carries TRBV5-6 and TRBJ1-1; 7 bases fit TRBD1. The source was peripheral blood, collected on day 0 of AZD1222 vaccination. The DNA for the CDR3 is TGTGCCAGCAGTGACAGGGAAATTACTGAAGCTTTCTTT. The encoded protein is CASSDREITEAFF.